Sequencing of this T cell receptor (beta chain) was carried out in a study of CD8+ T cells in alopecia areata. General study findings and limits: Lesional scalp, especially alopecia totalis/universalis, showed higher clonality than normal scalp. The study also sequences resident alphabeta T cells of normal skin in scalp samples.

This clone was found a few times. Its specificity is unknown. After isolation, RNA underwent reverse transcription to generate cDNA as the sequencing template. Here immunoSEQ multiplex PCR was the method, and the copy in TCRdb shows in-frame clones only, minus some. The table records under 130,000 clones, around three fifths of them present only once. Germline assignment: CDR1 SGHTA and CDR2 FQGNSA. The CDR3 is 15 residues long. The germline V and J ends were trimmed by 4 bases and 1 base, with 12 bases remaining between them. This sequence originates from a human donor in good health. The source material was CD4+ T cells sorted from blood. The chain combines TRBV7-2 with TRBJ2-3, with D tentatively TRBD1 (5 bases). CDR3 nucleotides: TGTGCCAGCAGCTATTACGGCAGGGGCACAGATACGCAGTATTTT. Protein sequence: CASSYYGRGTDTQYF.